A single sample gave rise to the 25 T cell receptor beta chains below, sequenced in a study of response to subunit inactivated influenza vaccine. One entry per CDR3 protein, called by TCRdb with MiXCR from the RT-PCR reads. Of about 310,000 distinct CDR3 sequences detected, around 22% appear once; the ten largest clones hold about a tenth. The material sequenced was PBMCs from blood, taken less than 22 months after vaccination. All receptors derive from a man aged 45 to 70 who received an inactivated influenza vaccine.

In this sample, this clonotype turned up many times. The chain links TRBV7-8 to TRBJ1-1; D not resolved. Germline loops: CDR1 SGHVS, CDR2 FQNEAQ. CDR3 size: 14 residues. The germline V and J ends were trimmed by 0 bases and 0 bases, with 5 bases remaining between them. The CDR3 nucleotides are TGTGCCAGCAGCTTAGCTCGCGTGAACACTGAAGCTTTCTTT. Amino acids: CASSLARVNTEAFF.

This clonotype was seen a handful of times. V usage is TRBV12-3 or TRBV12-4 and J usage is TRBJ1-1, with a possible D match to TRBD1 (5 bases). With 3 bases removed from V and 7 bases from J, the gap between germline ends came to 15 bases. CDR3 size: 14 residues. The DNA for the CDR3 is TGTGCCAGCAGTTTGGACGGGACTCGGGGTGAAGCTTTCTTT. Its protein product is CASSLDGTRGEAFF.

This clonotype was detected ten times or more. The CDR3 here is CASSLGPGGTGELFF. The DNA for the CDR3 is TGTGCCAGCAGTCTTGGACCAGGGGGAACCGGGGAGCTGTTTTTT. The chain couples TRBV12-3 or TRBV12-4 to TRBJ2-2, with 7 nucleotides matching TRBD1. The CDR3 runs to 15 residues. Losses at the gene ends were 5 bases for V and 5 bases for J; bases not matched to a gene: 8.

This chain joins TRBV6-1 and TRBJ2-7; 10 bases agree with TRBD2. Trimming took 5 bases from V and 4 from J; bases not matched to a gene: 8. In germline, CDR1 is MNHNS, CDR2 SASEGT. This CDR3 region has 15 residues. This chain's CDR3 is CASSRTSGVPYEQYF. The CDR3 coding sequence is TGTGCCAGCAGTCGGACTAGCGGTGTTCCATACGAGCAGTACTTC.

This clonotype turned up a few times. V and J are TRBV6-1 and TRBJ1-1; maybe TRBD1 (6 bases). This CDR3 has 13 residues. The germline CDR1 and CDR2 sequences are MNHNS and SASEGT. The V end lost 9 bases, the J end lost 1 base, and 12 bases lay between the germline ends. In nucleotides, the CDR3 is TGTGCCAGTCGGGGGGGCCGGAACACTGAAGCTTTCTTT. Encoded protein: CASRGGRNTEAFF.

This clonotype has only a few counts. The chain couples TRBV2 to TRBJ1-1, with 7 bases matching TRBD1. Germline V CDR1 and CDR2: SNHLY, FYNNEI. CDR3 size: 14 residues. V was clipped by 4 bases and J by 5 bases; unmatched bases: 7. The CDR3 coding sequence is TGTGCCAGCAGTGGGCAGGGGGTGGATACTGAAGCTTTCTTT. This sequence encodes CASSGQGVDTEAFF.

This clonotype occurred a few times. The V gene is TRBV27, the J gene TRBJ2-5, with TRBD2 as a possible D gene (6 bases). Germline loops: CDR1 MNHEY, CDR2 SMNVEV (reference sequence). Trimming took 7 bases from V and 2 from J, leaving 17 bases between them. There are 15 residues in the CDR3. CDR3 loop: CASTTRRDPQETQYF. DNA of the CDR3: TGTGCCAGCACTACTAGGAGGGATCCACAAGAGACCCAGTACTTC.

This chain links TRBV5-6 with TRBJ2-2, with D possibly being TRBD2 (6 bases). Germline CDR1 SGHDT, CDR2 YYEEEE. The ends were cut back, 3 bases at V and 4 bases at J, with 13 bases in the middle. The CDR3 has 15 residues. CDR3 nucleotide sequence: TGTGCCAGCAGCTACAGAGGCGGGGCCACCGGGGAGCTGTTTTTT. It codes for CASSYRGGATGELFF.

This clonotype was observed a handful of times. This rearrangement joins TRBV2 to TRBJ2-1, with TRBD2 identical over 8 bases. Germline V CDR1 and CDR2: SNHLY, FYNNEI. The junction had 17 bases not matched to a gene; V was cut back by 9 bases and J by 4 bases. This CDR3 contains 17 residues. The CDR3 sequence is CASRPPSGGGRYNEQFF. The CDR3 coding sequence is TGTGCCAGTAGACCCCCCTCTGGCGGGGGGCGATACAATGAGCAGTTCTTC.

V usage is TRBV19 and J usage is TRBJ1-1; D remains ambiguous. V lost 3 bases and J lost 4, with 12 bases in between. This CDR3 comprises 14 residues. In germline, CDR1 is LNHDA, CDR2 SQIVND (reference sequence). The chain's CDR3 is CASSIDTAGTEAFF. Here the CDR3 DNA reads TGTGCCAGTAGTATCGACACAGCGGGCACTGAAGCTTTCTTT. Based on the CDR3 plus reference TRBV19 and TRBJ1-1, the full variable domain is DGGITQSPKYLFRKEGQNVTLSCEQNLNHDAMYWYRQDPGQGLRLIYYSQIVNDFQKGDIAEGYSVSREKKESFPLTVTSAQKNPTAFYLCASSIDTAGTEAFFGQGTRLTVV.

V gene TRBV7-6 combines with J gene TRBJ1-5; D remains ambiguous. This CDR3 is 14 amino acids long. V dropped 2 bases and J dropped 4 bases, with 9 bases sitting between them. Germline assignment: CDR1 SGHVS and CDR2 FNYEAQ. CDR3: CASSLTTENQPQHF. CDR3 coding DNA: TGTGCCAGCAGCTTAACGACGGAGAATCAGCCCCAGCATTTT.

This clonotype was seen repeatedly, ten times or more. The chain links TRBV5-1 to TRBJ1-1; 7 bases agree with TRBD1. Germline CDR1 SGHRS, CDR2 YFSETQ. This CDR3 comprises 15 residues. J lost 1 base, V lost 4 bases, and 7 bases had no gene match. In nucleotides, the CDR3 is TGCGCCAGCAGCGCCATACAGGGGCAGAACACTGAAGCTTTCTTT. Amino acids: CASSAIQGQNTEAFF.

This clonotype was recorded a few times. The chain recombines TRBV3-1 with TRBJ1-2, with TRBD1 matching over 7 bases. Germline lookup yields CDR1 LGHDT and CDR2 YNNKEL (reference sequence). This CDR3 is built from 16 residues. With 1 base clipped from V and 3 bases from J, the junction kept 8 bases outside the gene matches. For the CDR3, the DNA is TGTGCCAGCAGCCAAGTCATGACAGGGTTGGACTATGGCTACACCTTC. Translation gives CASSQVMTGLDYGYTF. The variable domain in full, completed from reference TRBV3-1 and TRBJ1-2, reads DTAVSQTPKYLVTQMGNDKSIKCEQNLGHDTMYWYKQDSKKFLKIMFSYNNKELIINETVPNRFSPKSPDKAHLNLHINSLELGDSAVYFCASSQVMTGLDYGYTFGSGTRLTVV.

The chain links TRBV20-1 to TRBJ2-2; 12 bases line up with TRBD2. Germline values: CDR1 DFQATT, CDR2 SNEGSKA (reference sequence). This CDR3 contains 18 residues. With V trimmed by 7 bases and J by 4 bases, 16 bases remained unmatched. CDR3 amino acids: CSVSPRRLAGGSTGELFF. The CDR3 DNA reads TGCAGTGTATCCCCTCGTAGGCTAGCGGGAGGGAGCACCGGGGAGCTGTTTTTT.

The rearrangement links TRBV7-2 to TRBJ1-3; D may be TRBD1 (6 bases). Per germline, CDR1 SGHTA and CDR2 FQGNSA. The CDR3 is made up of 15 amino acids. The germline V and J ends were trimmed by 3 bases and 1 base, with 10 bases remaining between them. The CDR3 DNA reads TGTGCCAGCAGCTTCCAGGGGACTTCTGGAAACACCATATATTTT. The encoded protein is CASSFQGTSGNTIYF.

This chain joins TRBV11-2 and TRBJ2-7; tentatively, D is TRBD2 (5 bases). Trimming left V 8 bases short and J 6 bases short, with 5 bases between. The CDR3 is 9 residues long. Germline CDR1 reads SGHAT; CDR2 reads FQNNGV. The CDR3 nucleotides are TGTGCCAGCGGGAGCGAGCAGTACTTC. Translation gives CASGSEQYF. The full variable domain, with the rest looked up from reference TRBV11-2 and TRBJ2-7, is EAGVAQSPRYKIIEKRQSVAFWCNPISGHATLYWYQQILGQGPKLLIQFQNNGVVDDSQLPKDRFSAERLKGVDSTLKIQPAKLEDSAVYLCASGSEQYFGPGTRLTVT.

The chain combines TRBV7-9 with TRBJ1-6; maybe TRBD1 (5 bases). The germline gives CDR1 SEHNR, CDR2 FQNEAQ (reference sequence). V was shortened by 4 bases and J by 7 bases, with 11 bases between the two germline ends. The CDR3 runs 14 residues. In DNA form, the CDR3 reads TGTGCCAGCAGCTGGGGGGACTTCAATTCACCCCTCCACTTT. Protein: CASSWGDFNSPLHF. The full variable domain, completed using reference TRBV7-9 and TRBJ1-6, is DTGVSQNPRHKITKRGQNVTFRCDPISEHNRLYWYRQTLGQGPEFLTYFQNEAQLEKSRLLSDRFSAERPKGSFSTLEIQRTEQGDSAMYLCASSWGDFNSPLHFGNGTRLTVT.

This clonotype was seen many times. This chain joins TRBV11-2 and TRBJ1-3; the D is unclear. Trimming took 6 bases from V and 4 from J, leaving 13 bases between them. This CDR3 has 14 amino acids. The V gene's germline CDR1 is SGHAT and CDR2 FQNNGV. The CDR3 DNA reads as TGTGCCAGCAGGACCTGGGAATCCGGAAACACCATATATTTT. Its protein is CASRTWESGNTIYF.

In its sample, this clonotype was seen a few times. The chain uses TRBV20-1 and TRBJ1-5; no firm D call. V lost 3 bases and J lost 4, with 19 bases in between. CDR1 is DFQATT and CDR2 is SNEGSKA in the germline V gene (reference sequence). The CDR3 loop spans 16 amino acids. Here the CDR3 reads CSASGGKVSGNQPQHF. CDR3 nucleotide sequence: TGCAGTGCTAGCGGAGGGAAGGTTTCGGGAAATCAGCCCCAGCATTTT.

The chain has TRBV20-1 and TRBJ2-4, with D possibly matching TRBD2 (6 bases). The length of the CDR3 is 14 residues. The germline V gene has CDR1 DFQATT and CDR2 SNEGSKA (reference sequence). Trimming cost V 6 bases and J 3 bases, with 15 bases left between them. The CDR3: CSATRPEGKNIQYF. CDR3 nucleotides: TGCAGTGCCACCCGGCCGGAGGGCAAAAACATTCAGTACTTC.

The chain joins TRBV20-1 to TRBJ1-2; D unclear. V shed 3 bases and J shed 0 bases, with 8 bases lying between them. Looked up from germline, CDR1 is DFQATT and CDR2 is SNEGSKA (reference sequence). The CDR3 spans 13 residues. DNA of the CDR3: TGCAGTGCTAGCGTACATACTAACTATGGCTACACCTTC. This encodes CSASVHTNYGYTF.

The V and J genes are TRBV10-3 and TRBJ2-7; possible D gene TRBD1, 6 bases. Trimming removed 2 bases at V and 6 bases at J, with 14 bases between. This CDR3 has 14 amino acids. Germline loops: CDR1 ENHRY, CDR2 SYGVKD. As DNA, the CDR3 is TGTGCCATCAGTGAGGGCAGGGGCCGCAGCGAGCAGTACTTC. Translated, it gives CAISEGRGRSEQYF.

V gene TRBV11-2 combines with J gene TRBJ2-1, with a weak D call TRBD2 (5 bases). CDR1 is SGHAT and CDR2 is FQNNGV in the germline V gene. V was cut by 3 bases and J by 2 bases, with 26 bases left in between. This CDR3 is built from 20 residues. CDR3 coding DNA: TGTGCCAGCAGCTTCTCACCCCCTAACACTCTAGCTGGCGCCTACAATGAGCAGTTCTTC. Its protein product is CASSFSPPNTLAGAYNEQFF.

The table lists this clonotype with a few counts. The rearrangement joins TRBV29-1 to TRBJ1-1; TRBD1 matches 8 bases. Trimming took 5 bases from V and 4 from J; bases not matched to a gene: 6. This CDR3 is built from 13 residues. Per the germline V gene, CDR1 is SQVTM and CDR2 is ANQGSEA. CDR3 amino acids: CSVNRGGSTEAFF. CDR3 sequence (DNA): TGCAGCGTTAACAGGGGGGGAAGCACTGAAGCTTTCTTT.

This clonotype was observed many times. The rearrangement uses TRBV20-1 and TRBJ1-4; tentatively, D is TRBD1 (5 bases). V shed 5 bases and J shed 7 bases, with 17 bases lying between them. The CDR3 runs to 14 residues. Germline V gene data show CDR1 as DFQATT and CDR2 as SNEGSKA (reference sequence). DNA of the CDR3: TGCAGTGCTCGCCTCAGGGTTCGTGGTGAAAAACTGTTTTTT. Translation gives CSARLRVRGEKLFF.